This TCR beta chain derives from a study of CD8 T cells in ankylosing spondylitis. General study findings and limits: In ankylosing spondylitis blood, a motif of 7 to 9 highly homologous TCR beta variants appeared characteristic. Matched ankylosing spondylitis synovial fluid reportedly showed significant enrichment of disease-linked clones.

TCRdb itself ran the 5' RACE reads through MiXCR, one entry per CDR3 protein. This sample yields about 540,000 distinct CDR3 sequences, of which about 13% are seen a single time; about 6.5% belongs to the top ten. This clonotype was seen a handful of times. Antigen: not known. CDR3 size: 14 residues. Trimming took 6 bases from V and 6 from J, leaving 17 bases between them. Sequencing was carried out using blood, either unsorted or a sorted T cell fraction (not recorded which). The chain links TRBV12-3 or TRBV12-4 to TRBJ1-1; D remains unclear. The clonotype originates from a male donor with ankylosing spondylitis. The DNA for the CDR3 is TGTGCCAGCAGCCCCCCCCACAGAGCCGCTGAAGCTTTCTTT. It codes for CASSPPHRAAEAFF.